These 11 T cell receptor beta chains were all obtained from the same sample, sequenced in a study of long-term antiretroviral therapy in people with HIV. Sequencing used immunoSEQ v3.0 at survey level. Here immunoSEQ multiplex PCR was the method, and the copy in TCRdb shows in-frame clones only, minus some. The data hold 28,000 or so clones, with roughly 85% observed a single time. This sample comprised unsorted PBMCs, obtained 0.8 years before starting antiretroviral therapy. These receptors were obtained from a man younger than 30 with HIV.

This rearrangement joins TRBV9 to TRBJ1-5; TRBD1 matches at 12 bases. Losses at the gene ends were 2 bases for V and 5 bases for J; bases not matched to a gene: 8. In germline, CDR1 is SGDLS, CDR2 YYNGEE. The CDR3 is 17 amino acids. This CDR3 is CASSVEPGTGGDQPQHF. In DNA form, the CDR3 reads TGTGCCAGCAGCGTCGAACCCGGGACAGGGGGCGATCAGCCCCAGCATTTT.

The CDR3 here is CASSLASGANVLTF. CDR3 in DNA: TGCGCCAGCAGCTTGGCAAGCGGGGCCAACGTCCTGACTTTC. The chain links TRBV5-1 to TRBJ2-6, with unresolved D. The V and J ends lost 0 bases and 4 bases respectively, with 5 bases between them. Looked up from germline, CDR1 is SGHRS and CDR2 is YFSETQ. This CDR3 contains 14 residues.

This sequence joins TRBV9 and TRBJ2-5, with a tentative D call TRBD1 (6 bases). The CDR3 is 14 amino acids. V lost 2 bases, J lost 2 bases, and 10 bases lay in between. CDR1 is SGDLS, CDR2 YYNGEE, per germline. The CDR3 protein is CASSVSGTQETQYF. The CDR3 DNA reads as TGTGCCAGCAGCGTTTCCGGGACACAAGAGACCCAGTACTTC. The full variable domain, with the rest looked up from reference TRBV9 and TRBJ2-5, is DSGVTQTPKHLITATGQRVTLRCSPRSGDLSVYWYQQSLDQGLQFLIQYYNGEERAKGNILERFSAQQFPDLHSELNLSSLELGDSALYFCASSVSGTQETQYFGPGTRLLVL.

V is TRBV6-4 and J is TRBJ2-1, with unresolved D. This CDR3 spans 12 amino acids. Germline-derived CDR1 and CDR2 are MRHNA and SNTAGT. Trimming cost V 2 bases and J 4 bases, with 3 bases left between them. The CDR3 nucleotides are TGTGCCAGCAGTGACCGTTACAATGAGCAGTTCTTC. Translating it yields CASSDRYNEQFF.

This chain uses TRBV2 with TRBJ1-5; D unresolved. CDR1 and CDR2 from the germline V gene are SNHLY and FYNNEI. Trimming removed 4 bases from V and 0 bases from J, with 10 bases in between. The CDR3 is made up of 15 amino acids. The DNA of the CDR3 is TGTGCCAGCAGTGTTTCGGCTTATAGCAATCAGCCCCAGCATTTT. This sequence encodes CASSVSAYSNQPQHF. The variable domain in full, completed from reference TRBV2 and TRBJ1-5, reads EPEVTQTPSHQVTQMGQEVILRCVPISNHLYFYWYRQILGQKVEFLVSFYNNEISEKSEIFDDQFSVERPDGSNFTLKIRSTKLEDSAMYFCASSVSAYSNQPQHFGDGTRLSIL.

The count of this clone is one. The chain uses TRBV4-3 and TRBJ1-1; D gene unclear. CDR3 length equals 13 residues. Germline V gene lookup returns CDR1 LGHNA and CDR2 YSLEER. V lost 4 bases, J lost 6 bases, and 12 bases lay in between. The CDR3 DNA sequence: TGCGCCAGCAGCCCGGAGGGAGGGTCTGAAGCTTTCTTT. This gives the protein CASSPEGGSEAFF.

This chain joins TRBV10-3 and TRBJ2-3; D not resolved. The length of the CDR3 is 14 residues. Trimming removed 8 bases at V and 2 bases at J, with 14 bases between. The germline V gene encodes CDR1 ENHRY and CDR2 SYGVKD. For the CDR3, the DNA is TGTGCCATCTCTCAAGCTGCGGACACAGATACGCAGTATTTT. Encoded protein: CAISQAADTDTQYF.

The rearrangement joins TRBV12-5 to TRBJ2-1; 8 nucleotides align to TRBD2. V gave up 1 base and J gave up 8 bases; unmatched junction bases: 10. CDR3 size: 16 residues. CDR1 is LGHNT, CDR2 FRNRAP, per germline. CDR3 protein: CASGLGGPGLVYEQFF. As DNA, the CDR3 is TGTGCTAGTGGTTTGGGGGGCCCGGGACTAGTCTATGAGCAGTTCTTC.

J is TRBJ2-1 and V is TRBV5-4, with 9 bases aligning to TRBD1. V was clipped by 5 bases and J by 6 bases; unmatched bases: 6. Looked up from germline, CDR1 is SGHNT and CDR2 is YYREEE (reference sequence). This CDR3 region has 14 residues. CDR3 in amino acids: CASRKDRGFNEQFF. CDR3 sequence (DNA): TGTGCCAGCAGAAAGGACAGGGGTTTCAATGAGCAGTTCTTC.

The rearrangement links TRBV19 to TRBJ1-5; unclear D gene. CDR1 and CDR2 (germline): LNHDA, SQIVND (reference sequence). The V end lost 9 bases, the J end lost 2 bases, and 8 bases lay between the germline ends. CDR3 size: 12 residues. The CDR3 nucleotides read TGTGCCAGCCAAACAGGCAATCAGCCCCAGCATTTT. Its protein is CASQTGNQPQHF.

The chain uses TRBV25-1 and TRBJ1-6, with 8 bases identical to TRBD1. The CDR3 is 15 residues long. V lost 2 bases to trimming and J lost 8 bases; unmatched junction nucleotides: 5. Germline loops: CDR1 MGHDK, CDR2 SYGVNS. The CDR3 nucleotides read TGTGCCAGCAGTGAAAAGTCAGGGGGCTATTCACCCCTCCACTTT. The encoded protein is CASSEKSGGYSPLHF.